This T cell receptor (beta chain) was identified during a study of blood T cell repertoires in COVID-19 (dated by TCRdb to 2020 to 2021). For context, the study as a whole: Samples covering the acute and convalescent phases of COVID-19 were provided by collaborators in the United States, Italy and Spain. Where HLA class I and class II types were available, the types were taken from metadata supplied by the sample provider, not from assay-based typing. A de-identified subject ID, COVID-19 status, age in years and sex were almost always included in the sample metadata. A freely available public database, intended as a resource for researchers studying the immune response to SARS-CoV-2, is where the repertoires were released. Samples were obtained from the ongoing ImmuneRACE study (first 160 participants) and from 1,200 or so subjects provided by 6 global collaborators. Deeply sampled blood TCRbeta repertoires from subjects exposed to, actively infected with, or recovered from COVID-19 were included in the dataset. The prospective study material was composed of cDNA or gDNA derived from T cells, B-cell-depleted T cells, or PBMCs.

TCRbeta CDR3 regions were amplified from genomic DNA using the immunoSEQ Assay, a bias-controlled multiplex PCR. Per the original workflow: The number of nucleated cells in each sample was estimated from the amplification of reference gene primers within the assay. To quantify the absolute abundance of each unique TCRbeta CDR3 rearrangement, sequence reads were collapsed and filtered. For each sample, productive Simpson clonality was calculated as the square root of Simpson's diversity index across productive rearrangements. In its TCRdb copy, this immuneACCESS table keeps in-frame sequences only and misses some clones. Where compared with another copy, unresolved V genes explain less than half of these, and the others have no known cause. That table supplies the V and J calls and clone size; D and trimming were determined from the DNA. The sample data list about 74,000 clones, and 84% of these were observed just once. Clones ranked in the top ten supply 36% of the sample.

Each collaborating institution followed its own protocols to collect whole blood in K2EDTA tubes. For TCRbeta analysis, collaborators shipped samples as frozen whole blood, isolated PBMCs, or DNA extracted from either of those sample types. Summary of the overall study and its limitations: The amount of clinical and demographic metadata varied by source and participant and was provided uncurated.

In the case of this clone: Its binding antigen is unknown. There are no base qualities to consult, and no much larger clone falls within one base.

The germline ends are 12 bases apart after V is trimmed by 0 bases and J by 2 bases. CDR1 and CDR2 (SGHNT, YYREEE) derive from the germline V gene (reference sequence). The CDR3 holds 15 amino acids from the cysteine to the phenylalanine. The retained sequence is limited to the CDR3, 45 bases, with the frame set at the first base. The sample taken for sequencing was peripheral blood. The chain couples TRBV5-4 to TRBJ2-7, with a tentative D gene TRBD2 over 5 matching bases. The clonotype comes from a man between 65 and 85 years old with acute or convalescent COVID-19. In nucleotide form, the sequence is TGTGCCAGCAGCTTGGCCTCTACGGGAACCTACGAGCAGTACTTC. The encoded protein is CASSLASTGTYEQYF.